This TCR beta chain originates from a study of regulatory T cells in long-lasting Graves disease. CDR3 regions were amplified by Arm-PCR using iRepertoire HTBI primers to build TCR beta libraries. Using its own MiXCR run on the multiplex PCR reads, TCRdb lists one record per CDR3 protein. The sample includes 580,000 or so distinct CDR3 sequences, about 16% seen only once; the top ten take around 13%. Documented time point: newly diagnosed GD, antithyroid drugs for less than 3 months. PBMC RNA was the source of the TCR library. Study-wide results and limits: Among samples with persistent disease, TRBV28, TRBJ1-2 and TRBJ2-5 were favored. Persistent-disease Graves' patients showed less TCR diversity than new cases.

Many counts were recorded for this clonotype. As yet, its antigen is unknown. This CDR3 region has 16 residues. With 5 bases clipped from V and 4 bases from J, the junction kept 10 bases outside the gene matches. This same sample was also taken into another study, of T cells in Graves' hyperthyroidism and ophthalmopathy. That report adds: Stable hyperthyroidism: no ophthalmopathy progression over 18 months of follow-up.

This specimen consisted of peripheral blood mononuclear cells (PBMCs), obtained at new diagnosis, from a patient treated with antithyroid drugs. This clonotype was obtained from a man younger than 35 with Graves disease. V is TRBV12-3 or TRBV12-4 and J is TRBJ2-2, with TRBD1 matching 7 bases. The CDR3 DNA is TGTGCCAGCAGTCGCAGGGGGAAACGGGGCACCGGGGAGCTGTTTTTT. Protein product: CASSRRGKRGTGELFF.